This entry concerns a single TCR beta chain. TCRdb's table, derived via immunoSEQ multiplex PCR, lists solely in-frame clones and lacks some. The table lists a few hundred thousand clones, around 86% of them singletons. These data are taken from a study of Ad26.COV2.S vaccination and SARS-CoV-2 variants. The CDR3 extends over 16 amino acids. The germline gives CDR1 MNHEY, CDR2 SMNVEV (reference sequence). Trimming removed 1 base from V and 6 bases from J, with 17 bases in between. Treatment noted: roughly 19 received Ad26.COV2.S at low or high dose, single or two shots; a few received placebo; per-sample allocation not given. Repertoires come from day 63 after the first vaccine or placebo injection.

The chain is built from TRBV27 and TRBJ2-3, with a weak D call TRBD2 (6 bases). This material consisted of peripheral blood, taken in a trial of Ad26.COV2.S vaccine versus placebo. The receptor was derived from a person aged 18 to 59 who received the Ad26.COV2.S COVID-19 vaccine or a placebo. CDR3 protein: CASSLLSSVLPDTQYF. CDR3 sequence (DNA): TGTGCCAGCAGTTTATTGTCTAGCGTTCTACCCGATACGCAGTATTTT.